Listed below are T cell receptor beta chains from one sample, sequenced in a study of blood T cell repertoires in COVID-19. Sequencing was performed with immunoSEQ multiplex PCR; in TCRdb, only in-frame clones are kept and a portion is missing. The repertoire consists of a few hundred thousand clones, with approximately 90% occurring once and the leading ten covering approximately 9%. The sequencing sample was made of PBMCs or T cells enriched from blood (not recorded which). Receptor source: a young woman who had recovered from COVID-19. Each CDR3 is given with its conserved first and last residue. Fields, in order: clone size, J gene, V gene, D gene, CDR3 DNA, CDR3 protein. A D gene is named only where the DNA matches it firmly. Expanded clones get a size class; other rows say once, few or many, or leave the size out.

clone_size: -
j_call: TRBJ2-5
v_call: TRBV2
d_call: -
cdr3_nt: TGTGCCAGCAGTGACAGAAGAGGGGGAGAGACCCAGTACTTC
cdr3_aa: CASSDRRGGETQYF

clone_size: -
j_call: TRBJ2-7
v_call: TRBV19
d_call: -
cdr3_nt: TGTGCCAGTAGTATCTCTACAGGGTCCTACGAGCAGTACTTC
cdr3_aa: CASSISTGSYEQYF

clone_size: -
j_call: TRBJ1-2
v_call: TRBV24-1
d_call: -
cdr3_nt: TGTGCCACCAGTGAGACCTCAGGACAGCAGGGCTACACCTTC
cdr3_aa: CATSETSGQQGYTF

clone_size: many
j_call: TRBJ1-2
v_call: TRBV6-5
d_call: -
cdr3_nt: TGTGCCAGCAGCTACGACAGGACCCCTTACTATGGCTACACCTTC
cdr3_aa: CASSYDRTPYYGYTF

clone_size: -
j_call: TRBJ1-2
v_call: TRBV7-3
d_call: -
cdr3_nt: TGTGCCAGCAGCGATGGACAGAAGTATGGCTACACCTTC
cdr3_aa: CASSDGQKYGYTF

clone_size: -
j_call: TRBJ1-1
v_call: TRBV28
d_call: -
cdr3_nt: TGTGCCAGCAGTTTAGGACAGTTATTTGGAGCTTTCTTT
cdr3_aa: CASSLGQLFGAFF

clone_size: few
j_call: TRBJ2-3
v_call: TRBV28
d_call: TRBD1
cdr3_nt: TGTGCCAGCAGTTTAACGGAGGGACAGGGCACAGATACGCAGTATTTT
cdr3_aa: CASSLTEGQGTDTQYF

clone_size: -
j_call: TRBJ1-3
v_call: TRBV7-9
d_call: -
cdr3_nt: TGTGCCAGCAGCTTTGGACAATCTGGAAACACCATATATTTT
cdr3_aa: CASSFGQSGNTIYF

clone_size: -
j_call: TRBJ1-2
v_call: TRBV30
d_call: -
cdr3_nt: TGTGCCTGGATAGGGGGATTGAGGTCAAGCTATGGCTACACCTTC
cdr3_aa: CAWIGGLRSSYGYTF

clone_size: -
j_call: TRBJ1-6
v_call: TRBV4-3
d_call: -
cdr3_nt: TGCGCCAGCAGCCCCCGGGGGACGGACAATTCACCCCTCCACTTT
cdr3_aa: CASSPRGTDNSPLHF

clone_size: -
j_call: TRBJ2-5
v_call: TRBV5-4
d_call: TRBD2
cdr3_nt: TGTGCCAGCAGCGAAGGGCGACTAGCGGGAGTATATCAAGAGACCCAGTACTTC
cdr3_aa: CASSEGRLAGVYQETQYF

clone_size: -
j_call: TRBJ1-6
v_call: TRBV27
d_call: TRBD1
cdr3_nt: TGTGCCAGCACCCCAGGGGGTCCTCGGTTAGGGTCACCCCTCCACTTT
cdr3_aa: CASTPGGPRLGSPLHF

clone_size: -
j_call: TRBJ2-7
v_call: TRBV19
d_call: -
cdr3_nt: TGTGCCAGTAGTATAGTGGCTAACAGGGAGCAGTACTTC
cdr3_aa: CASSIVANREQYF

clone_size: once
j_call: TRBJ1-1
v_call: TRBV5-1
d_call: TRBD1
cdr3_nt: TGCGCCAGCAGCTTCCCCGGGACAGGGCCCACTGAAGCTTTCTTT
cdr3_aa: CASSFPGTGPTEAFF

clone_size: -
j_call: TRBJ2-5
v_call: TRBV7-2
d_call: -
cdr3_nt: TGTGCCAGCAGCTTCCTAGTACAAGAGACCCAGTACTTC
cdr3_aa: CASSFLVQETQYF

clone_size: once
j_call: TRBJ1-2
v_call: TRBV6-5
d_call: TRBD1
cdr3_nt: TGTGCCAGCAGACCAACCGGGACAGGGGATGGCTACACCTTC
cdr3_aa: CASRPTGTGDGYTF

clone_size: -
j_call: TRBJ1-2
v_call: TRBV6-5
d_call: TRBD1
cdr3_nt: TGTGCCAGCAGTTACCGAACAGGGGGGAGCTACACCTTC
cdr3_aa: CASSYRTGGSYTF

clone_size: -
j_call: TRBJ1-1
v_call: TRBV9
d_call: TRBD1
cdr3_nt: TGTGCCAGCAGCGTAGCTACAGGGGCGGCTGAAGCTTTCTTT
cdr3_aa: CASSVATGAAEAFF

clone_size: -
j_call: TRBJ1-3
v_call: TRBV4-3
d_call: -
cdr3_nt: TGCGCCAGCAGCCAAGACCCGGGGATTGGAAACACCATATATTTT
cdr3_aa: CASSQDPGIGNTIYF

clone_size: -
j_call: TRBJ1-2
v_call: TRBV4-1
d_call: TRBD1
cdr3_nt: TGCGCCAGCAGCCAAGAAGCGTCAGGGGGGTTCTATGGCTACACCTTC
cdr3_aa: CASSQEASGGFYGYTF

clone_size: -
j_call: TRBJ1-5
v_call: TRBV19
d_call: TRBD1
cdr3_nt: TGTGCCAGTAGCCTCGACAGGGGGCCGAATCAGCCCCAGCATTTT
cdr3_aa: CASSLDRGPNQPQHF

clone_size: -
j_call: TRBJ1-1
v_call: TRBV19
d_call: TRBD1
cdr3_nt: TGTGCCAGTAGTAAAGGACAGGGGAGGAGTCCGTACACTGAAGCTTTCTTT
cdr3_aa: CASSKGQGRSPYTEAFF

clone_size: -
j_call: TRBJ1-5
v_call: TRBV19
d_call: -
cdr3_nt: TGTGCCAGTAGTTGGGGGGATTGGGGCAATCAGCCCCAGCATTTT
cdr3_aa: CASSWGDWGNQPQHF

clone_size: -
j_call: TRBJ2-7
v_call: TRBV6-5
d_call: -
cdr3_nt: TGTGCCACCACTTGGTCCTACGAGCAGTACTTC
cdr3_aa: CATTWSYEQYF

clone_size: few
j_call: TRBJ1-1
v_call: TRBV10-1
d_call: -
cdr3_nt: TGCGCCAGCAGATGCGCTGGGTGGGGGGGCTGCACTGAAGCTTTCTTT
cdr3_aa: CASRCAGWGGCTEAFF

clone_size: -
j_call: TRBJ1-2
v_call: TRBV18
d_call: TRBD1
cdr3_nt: TGTGCCAGTTCACGGGACAGTAACTATGGCTACACCTTC
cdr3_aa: CASSRDSNYGYTF

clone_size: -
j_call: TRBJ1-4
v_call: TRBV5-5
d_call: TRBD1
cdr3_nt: TGTGCCAGCAGCATATCGACAGGGAGAGATGAAAAACTGTTTTTT
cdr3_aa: CASSISTGRDEKLFF

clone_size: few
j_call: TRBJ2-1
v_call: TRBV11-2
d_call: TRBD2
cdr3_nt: TGTGCCAGCAGCCTCGTGGTGGGCGGGAGGGCCGAGGATGAGCAGTTCTTC
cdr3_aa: CASSLVVGGRAEDEQFF

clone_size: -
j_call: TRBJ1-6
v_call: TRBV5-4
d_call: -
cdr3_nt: TGTGCCAGCAGCTTGGACGGTAATTCACCCCTCCACTTT
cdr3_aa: CASSLDGNSPLHF

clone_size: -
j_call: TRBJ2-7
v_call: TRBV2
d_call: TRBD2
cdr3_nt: TGTGCCGCTAGCTCCTTAGCGGGAGCTTCCTACGAGCAGTACTTC
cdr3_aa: CAASSLAGASYEQYF

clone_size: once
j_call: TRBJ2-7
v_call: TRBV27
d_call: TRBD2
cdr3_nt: TGTGCCAGCAGTTTATCGCCCGCTAGCGGCCACTACGAGCAGTACTTC
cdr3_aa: CASSLSPASGHYEQYF

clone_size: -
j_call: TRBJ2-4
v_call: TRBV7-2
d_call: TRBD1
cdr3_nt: TGTGCCAGCAGCTTAGACAGGGGAGTCGAAAACATTCAGTACTTC
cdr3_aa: CASSLDRGVENIQYF

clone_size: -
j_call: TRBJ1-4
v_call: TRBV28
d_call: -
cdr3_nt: TGTGCCAGCAGTTTTTTTCCGGGGGGTGCGGCTAATGAAAAACTGTTTTTT
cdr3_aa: CASSFFPGGAANEKLFF

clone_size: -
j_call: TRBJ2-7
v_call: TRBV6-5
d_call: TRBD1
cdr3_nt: TGTGCCCTCCGGACAGGGGTCGAGCAGTACTTC
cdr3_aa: CALRTGVEQYF

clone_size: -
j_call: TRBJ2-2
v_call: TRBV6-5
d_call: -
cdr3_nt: TGTGCCAGCAGTTACGCGCAGGGGCGCACCGGGGAGCTGTTTTTT
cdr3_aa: CASSYAQGRTGELFF

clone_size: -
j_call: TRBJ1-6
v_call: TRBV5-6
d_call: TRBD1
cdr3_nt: TGTGCCAGCAGCTTCAGAGGGGGCTCGTATTCACCCCTCCACTTT
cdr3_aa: CASSFRGGSYSPLHF

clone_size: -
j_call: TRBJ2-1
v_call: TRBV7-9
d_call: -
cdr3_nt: TGTGCCAGCAGCCCCCGGGGGAGCGGTGGAAGTGAGCAGTTCTTC
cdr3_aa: CASSPRGSGGSEQFF

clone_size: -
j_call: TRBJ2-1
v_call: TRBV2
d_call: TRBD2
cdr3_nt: TGTGCCAGCAGTGAGGCGGGACTAGTCAATGAGCAGTTCTTC
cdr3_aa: CASSEAGLVNEQFF

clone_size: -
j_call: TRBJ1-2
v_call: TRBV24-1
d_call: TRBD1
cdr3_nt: TGTGCCACCAGTGATGCCCGGACAGGGAACGATGGCTACACCTTC
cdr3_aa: CATSDARTGNDGYTF

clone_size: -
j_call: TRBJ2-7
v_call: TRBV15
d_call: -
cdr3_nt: TGTGCCACCAGCAGAGAGGTGGGGGCAGGTCACGAGCAGTACTTC
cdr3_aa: CATSREVGAGHEQYF

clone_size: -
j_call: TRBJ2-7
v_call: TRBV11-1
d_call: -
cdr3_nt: TGTGCCAGCAGCTTCTATAAGGGGGACGAGCAGTACTTC
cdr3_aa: CASSFYKGDEQYF

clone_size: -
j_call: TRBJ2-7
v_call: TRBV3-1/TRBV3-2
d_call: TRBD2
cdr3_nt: TGTGCCAGCAGCCCGAATCTAGGGACTAGCGGCTCCTACGAGCAGTACTTC
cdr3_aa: CASSPNLGTSGSYEQYF

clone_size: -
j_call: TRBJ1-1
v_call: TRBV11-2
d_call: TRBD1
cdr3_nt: TGTGCCAGCAGCTTAGATGGACAGGGGTACACTGAAGCTTTCTTT
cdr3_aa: CASSLDGQGYTEAFF

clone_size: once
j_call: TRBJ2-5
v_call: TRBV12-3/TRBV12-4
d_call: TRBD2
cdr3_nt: TGTGCCAGCAGCACGGGAGGGACCCAGTACTTC
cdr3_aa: CASSTGGTQYF

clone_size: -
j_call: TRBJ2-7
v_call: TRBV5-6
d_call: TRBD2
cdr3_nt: TGTGCCAGCAGCCCCGGACTAGCCGATTCCTACGAGCAGTACTTC
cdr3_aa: CASSPGLADSYEQYF

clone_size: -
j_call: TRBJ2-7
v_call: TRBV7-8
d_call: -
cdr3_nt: TGTGCCAGCAGCTTACTTGAGGCTTGGTCCTTATACGAGCAGTACTTC
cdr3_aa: CASSLLEAWSLYEQYF

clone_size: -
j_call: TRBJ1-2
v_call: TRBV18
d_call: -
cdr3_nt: TGTGCCAGCTCCCCCAGGCGGGATGAATATGGCTACACCTTC
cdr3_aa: CASSPRRDEYGYTF